This is a list of T cell receptor beta chains from one sample in a study of neurological immune-mediated disorders. One entry per CDR3 protein, called by TCRdb with MiXCR from the 5' RACE reads. The sample carries approximately 70,000 distinct CDR3 sequences, roughly 10% recorded once. The specimen was PBMCs. These receptors all stem from a man aged 25 to 45 in good health. Each CDR3 is given with its conserved first and last residue. Fields, in order: V gene, clone size, D gene, J gene, CDR3 protein, CDR3 DNA. D genes are given only for firm matches. The size entry is marked missing in some rows and otherwise reads once, few, many or a size class.

V: TRBV5-1; size: -; D: -; J: TRBJ2-5; CDR3: CTSSVREGRETQYF; DNA: TGCACCAGCAGCGTCAGGGAAGGGCGAGAGACCCAGTACTTC
V: TRBV11-2; size: many; D: -; J: TRBJ2-3; CDR3: CASSLVPRSEDTQYF; DNA: TGTGCCAGCAGCTTAGTGCCCAGGAGTGAGGATACGCAGTATTTT
V: TRBV7-6; size: -; D: -; J: TRBJ1-5; CDR3: CASRSGDQPQHF; DNA: TGTGCCAGCAGATCAGGGGATCAGCCCCAGCATTTT
V: TRBV2; size: many; D: -; J: TRBJ1-1; CDR3: CASSPTVMNTEAFF; DNA: TGTGCCAGCAGTCCGACAGTCATGAACACTGAAGCTTTCTTT
V: TRBV5-6; size: many; D: -; J: TRBJ2-1; CDR3: CASSLVIAVEQFF; DNA: TGTGCCAGCAGCTTGGTAATAGCCGTCGAGCAGTTCTTC
V: TRBV11-2; size: -; D: -; J: TRBJ2-7; CDR3: CASSLARGYEQYF; DNA: TGTGCCAGCAGCTTGGCCAGGGGCTACGAGCAGTACTTC
V: TRBV28; size: many; D: TRBD1; J: TRBJ1-3; CDR3: CASRPRQGAGNTIYF; DNA: TGTGCCAGCAGACCCCGACAGGGGGCTGGAAACACCATATATTTT
V: TRBV5-1; size: many; D: -; J: TRBJ2-4; CDR3: CASSLEGLQNIQYF; DNA: TGCGCCAGCAGCTTGGAAGGATTACAAAACATTCAGTACTTC
V: TRBV7-2; size: many; D: -; J: TRBJ1-1; CDR3: CASSFSNTEAFF; DNA: TGTGCCAGCAGCTTTTCGAACACTGAAGCTTTCTTT
V: TRBV28; size: many; D: -; J: TRBJ2-5; CDR3: CASSSKQRRGRMQRGWETQYF; DNA: TGTGCCAGCAGTTCCAAGCAGCGCAGGGGGCGAATGCAGCGGGGATGGGAGACCCAGTACTTC
V: TRBV5-1; size: -; D: -; J: TRBJ2-1; CDR3: CASRLRLGSYNEQFF; DNA: TGCGCCAGCAGGTTGAGGCTGGGCTCCTACAATGAGCAGTTCTTC
V: TRBV28; size: -; D: TRBD1; J: TRBJ1-5; CDR3: CASSRPPGQVNQPQHF; DNA: TGTGCCAGCAGCCGCCCCCCTGGACAGGTCAATCAGCCCCAGCATTTT
V: TRBV5-1; size: many; D: -; J: TRBJ2-3; CDR3: CASSLVAGTTDTQYF; DNA: TGCGCCAGCAGCTTGGTCGCGGGAACTACAGATACGCAGTATTTT
V: TRBV7-9; size: few; D: -; J: TRBJ2-3; CDR3: CASSKRTYTDTQYF; DNA: TGTGCCAGCAGCAAAAGGACTTACACAGATACGCAGTATTTT
V: TRBV28; size: many; D: TRBD1; J: TRBJ2-7; CDR3: CASSDTGGVRSEQYF; DNA: TGTGCCAGCAGTGATACAGGGGGCGTTCGGTCCGAGCAGTACTTC
V: TRBV3-1; size: many; D: -; J: TRBJ2-1; CDR3: CASSHQETNEQFF; DNA: TGTGCCAGCAGCCATCAGGAGACTAATGAGCAGTTCTTC
V: TRBV9; size: few; D: -; J: TRBJ2-3; CDR3: CASSVGGTDTQYF; DNA: TGTGCCAGCAGCGTCGGAGGCACAGATACGCAGTATTTT
V: TRBV12-3/TRBV12-4; size: many; D: -; J: TRBJ1-1; CDR3: CASSPTPPWHTEAFF; DNA: TGTGCCAGCAGTCCGACCCCCCCCTGGCACACTGAAGCTTTCTTT
V: TRBV19; size: few; D: -; J: TRBJ2-6; CDR3: CASIDLGANVLTF; DNA: TGTGCCAGTATAGACCTGGGGGCCAACGTCCTGACTTTC
V: TRBV12-3/TRBV12-4; size: many; D: -; J: TRBJ1-1; CDR3: CASRGGPNTEAFF; DNA: TGTGCCAGCCGTGGGGGCCCCAACACTGAAGCTTTCTTT
V: TRBV7-9; size: many; D: -; J: TRBJ2-1; CDR3: CASSPNVQVNNEQFF; DNA: TGTGCCAGCAGCCCTAATGTACAGGTAAACAATGAGCAGTTCTTC
V: TRBV29-1; size: many; D: -; J: TRBJ1-2; CDR3: CSVAKTGEDGYTF; DNA: TGCAGCGTTGCGAAGACAGGAGAGGATGGCTACACCTTC
V: TRBV28; size: few; D: TRBD1; J: TRBJ2-7; CDR3: CATRTGDAEQYF; DNA: TGTGCCACCCGGACAGGGGACGCCGAGCAGTACTTC
V: TRBV24-1; size: many; D: -; J: TRBJ2-1; CDR3: CATTATDINNEQFF; DNA: TGTGCCACCACGGCCACAGATATAAACAATGAGCAGTTCTTC
V: TRBV7-6; size: few; D: -; J: TRBJ2-5; CDR3: CASSLPPEGQETQYF; DNA: TGTGCCAGCAGCCTACCTCCAGAGGGGCAAGAGACCCAGTACTTC
V: TRBV30; size: -; D: -; J: TRBJ1-4; CDR3: CAWSVWDGVDKLFF; DNA: TGTGCCTGGAGTGTATGGGACGGCGTTGACAAACTGTTTTTT
V: TRBV28; size: many; D: -; J: TRBJ2-7; CDR3: CASSLDNWDEQYF; DNA: TGTGCCAGCAGTTTGGACAACTGGGACGAGCAGTACTTC
V: TRBV5-1; size: few; D: TRBD2; J: TRBJ2-4; CDR3: CASSSGLVAKNIQYF; DNA: TGCGCCAGCAGCTCGGGACTAGTAGCCAAAAACATTCAGTACTTC
V: TRBV12-3/TRBV12-4; size: many; D: TRBD1; J: TRBJ1-1; CDR3: CASSLPWDSRNTEAFF; DNA: TGTGCCAGCAGTTTACCCTGGGACAGCCGGAACACTGAAGCTTTCTTT
V: TRBV5-1; size: many; D: -; J: TRBJ2-7; CDR3: CASSPGTSSSYEQYF; DNA: TGCGCCAGCAGCCCAGGAACCTCGAGCTCCTACGAGCAGTACTTC
V: TRBV5-1; size: many; D: TRBD2; J: TRBJ2-7; CDR3: CASSLGVTSASWDEQYF; DNA: TGCGCCAGCAGCTTGGGTGTGACTAGCGCTTCATGGGACGAGCAGTACTTC
V: TRBV27; size: many; D: -; J: TRBJ1-6; CDR3: CASSLTDRRNSPLHF; DNA: TGTGCCAGCAGTTTAACGGACAGACGTAATTCACCCCTCCACTTT
V: TRBV11-2; size: -; D: -; J: TRBJ2-4; CDR3: CASSSGGIAKNIQYF; DNA: TGTGCCAGCAGCTCCGGCGGGATAGCCAAAAACATTCAGTACTTC
V: TRBV4-1; size: many; D: TRBD2; J: TRBJ2-7; CDR3: CASSQRLAETYEQYF; DNA: TGCGCCAGCAGCCAACGCCTAGCGGAGACCTACGAGCAGTACTTC
V: TRBV12-3/TRBV12-4; size: many; D: TRBD1; J: TRBJ1-3; CDR3: CASSPDRGPGNTIYF; DNA: TGTGCCAGCAGTCCCGACAGGGGGCCTGGAAACACCATATATTTT
V: TRBV29-1; size: -; D: -; J: TRBJ2-4; CDR3: CSVRGSLEDLAKNIQYF; DNA: TGCAGCGTTCGGGGGAGCCTAGAAGATTTAGCCAAAAACATTCAGTACTTC